This T cell receptor (beta chain) was sequenced in a study of blood T cells in healthy people across ages. Findings of the study overall: Getting older went along with TCR beta diversity per million T cells dropping roughly linearly.

This CDR3 comprises 16 residues. Germline V gene data show CDR1 as SGHTA and CDR2 as FQGNSA. V lost 7 bases to trimming and J lost 7 bases; unmatched junction nucleotides: 17. Concerning this clonotype: The antigen is not known.

A J-beta primer mix and a sample-barcoded 5' primer were used in a second PCR of roughly 6 to 11 cycles. In TCRdb, the 5' RACE reads were re-called with MiXCR into one record per CDR3 protein. Among 600,000 to 1,000,000 distinct CDR3 sequences listed, 25% were seen once. PBMCs numbering at least 7 million were isolated per sample. This same sample was also taken into another study, of T cells of mothers and their children.

The V gene is TRBV7-2, the J gene TRBJ2-7, with 9 nucleotides matching TRBD2. Sequenced material: blood. This TCR came from a boy aged 10-17 years in good health. The CDR3 region is CASTLGGAGGMFEQYF. CDR3 DNA sequence: TGTGCCAGCACCCTAGGGGGAGCGGGAGGTATGTTTGAGCAGTACTTC.